The T cell receptor beta chain described here comes from a study of Graves' ophthalmopathy and Graves' hyperthyroidism. Study-wide results and caveats: Ophthalmopathy could be told apart from stable hyperthyroidism by a 13-signature model (87.88% sensitivity, approximately 81% specificity). Blood also harbored most expanded thyroid clonotypes above 0.001 frequency.

As the template, RNA transcripts were used to amplify TCR beta CDR3 regions. Second-round multiplex PCR followed a first-round RT-PCR using HTBI primers. Each CDR3 protein is one row after TCRdb ran MiXCR on the multiplex PCR reads. The sample consists of about 390,000 distinct CDR3 sequences, about 15% of them appearing once. This clonotype was seen ten or more times. Its antigen is currently unknown. This CDR3 is 12 amino acids long. CDR1 and CDR2 (germline): MNHEY, SMNVEV (reference sequence). V dropped 8 bases and J dropped 8 bases, with 15 bases sitting between them. Other autoimmune diseases, uncontrolled infections, pregnancy or lactation excluded patients from enrollment. Establishment of the diagnosis relied upon clinical symptoms, serum thyroxine, TRAb, thyroid ultrasound and orbital computed tomography.

This clonotype originated in an adult woman with stable Graves' hyperthyroidism. What was sequenced was peripheral blood. V is TRBV27 and J is TRBJ1-2; perhaps TRBD1 as D (5 bases). The CDR3 DNA is TGTGCCAGCCGCCCGAACGGGGGAGGCTACACCTTC. Translating gives CASRPNGGGYTF.